Shown below are 10 T cell receptor beta chains from a single sample sequenced in a study of read filtering for tumor transcriptome and immune sequencing. This library used around 0.4 ug RNA and molecular barcoded adaptors spanning alpha/delta and beta/gamma chains. TCRdb reprocessed the reads with MiXCR, giving one entry per CDR3 protein. The repertoire has fewer than 150,000 distinct CDR3 sequences, over 10% of them found once; the top ten carry about 10%. Sequencing was carried out using a population of CD138-negative cells sorted from bone marrow. The receptors derive from a donor at least 40 years old with multiple myeloma.

Notes on this clonotype: A much larger clone lies one base from this, so it may be a read error. The V and J genes are TRBV19 and TRBJ2-7; 9 positions agree with TRBD1. The CDR3 runs to 15 residues. Germline V gene data show CDR1 as LNHDA and CDR2 as SQIVND (reference sequence). The CDR3 DNA reads as TGTGCCACTCGTGCCGGGACAGGGATCACCTACGAGCTGTACTTC. Translated: CATRAGTGITYELYF.

Only one count was recorded for this clonotype. A far larger clone is only one base removed, so a read error is likely. J is TRBJ2-1 and V is TRBV12-3 or TRBV12-4, with 10 bases that match TRBD2. V shed 5 bases and J 5 bases; nucleotides not matched to a gene: 18. This CDR3 is built from 19 residues. The CDR3, as DNA: TGTGCCAGCAGTCCCCGGGGGTCTAGCGGGAGAGGATCTCACAATGAGCAGTTCTTC. Its translation: CASSPRGSSGRGSHNEQFF.

Regarding this clonotype: Being one base from a much bigger clone, this may be a read error. The genes are TRBV19 and TRBJ2-1; 7 bases match TRBD2. The J segment lost 10 bases and the V segment lost 7 bases, leaving 19 bases of the junction unmatched. In germline, CDR1 is LNHDA, CDR2 SQIVND (reference sequence). The CDR3 sequence is 16 residues long. CDR3 amino acids: CASTLQSGGRVKEQFF. Written as DNA, the CDR3 is TGTGCCAGTACTTTACAGAGCGGCGGGAGAGTCAAGGAGCAGTTCTTC.

This clonotype was detected many times. This chain uses TRBV7-2 with TRBJ2-5; no reliable D call. CDR3 length: 13 residues. V was pared by 5 bases and J by 5 bases, with 12 bases between. Germline V CDR1 and CDR2: SGHTA, FQGNSA. DNA for the CDR3: TGTGCCAGCAGCCCCGATGCGGTGGAGACCCAGTACTTC. This sequence encodes CASSPDAVETQYF.

This clonotype was counted ten times or more. The V gene is TRBV7-9, the J gene TRBJ1-2; the D gene is possibly TRBD1 (5 bases). This CDR3 is 15 amino acids long. The V gene's germline CDR1 is SEHNR and CDR2 FQNEAQ (reference sequence). V was pared by 4 bases and J by 8 bases, with 20 bases between. The CDR3 DNA reads as TGTGCCAGCAGCTCCCTTTTGGGGGAAGGTTCAGGCTACACCTTC. It encodes CASSSLLGEGSGYTF.

This clonotype was counted many times. The chain links TRBV27 to TRBJ1-1; 11 bases match TRBD1. Losses at the gene ends were 3 bases for V and 0 bases for J; bases not matched to a gene: 12. The germline V gene has CDR1 MNHEY and CDR2 SMNVEV (reference sequence). This CDR3 contains 19 residues. The CDR3 nucleotides read TGTGCCAGCAGTTTGGGCGGACAGGGGGCGCGGGGCCTGAACACTGAAGCTTTCTTT. It encodes CASSLGGQGARGLNTEAFF.

DNA for the CDR3: TGCAGCGTTGAAGGCCCCGGGACAGGCTACGAGCAGTACTTC. It translates to CSVEGPGTGYEQYF. The chain links TRBV29-1 to TRBJ2-7, with 8 bases identical to TRBD1. From germline, CDR1 is SQVTM and CDR2 ANQGSEA. CDR3 length: 14 amino acids. Trimming at V came to 1 base and at J to 3 bases, leaving 5 bases not matched to a gene.

This clonotype was seen only a few times. This chain connects TRBV11-2 to TRBJ2-5, with TRBD2 matching 10 bases. V gave up 8 bases and J gave up 4 bases; unmatched junction bases: 10. In germline, CDR1 is SGHAT, CDR2 FQNNGV. The CDR3 is 15 residues long. CDR3 sequence (DNA): TGTGCCAGCTCAAAGAGCGGGAGGGCAGGAGAGACCCAGTACTTC. Its translation is CASSKSGRAGETQYF.

This clonotype turned up a few times. This chain links TRBV12-3 or TRBV12-4 with TRBJ2-6; 7 nucleotides agree with TRBD1. J gave up 0 bases and V 6 bases, and 2 bases lay outside the gene matches. This CDR3 spans 15 amino acids. In nucleotides, the CDR3 is TGTGCCAGCAGGGGACAGTCCTCTGGGGCCAACGTCCTGACTTTC. The encoded protein is CASRGQSSGANVLTF.

The table lists this clonotype with a few counts. The chain has TRBV4-1 and TRBJ2-2; D is uncertain. The CDR3 is 15 amino acids. V was cut by 0 bases and J by 6 bases, with 11 bases left in between. Germline CDR1 is MGHRA and CDR2 is YSYEKL. CDR3: CASSQERSVSGELFF. Here the CDR3 DNA reads TGCGCCAGCAGCCAAGAAAGGTCTGTTTCCGGGGAGCTGTTTTTT.